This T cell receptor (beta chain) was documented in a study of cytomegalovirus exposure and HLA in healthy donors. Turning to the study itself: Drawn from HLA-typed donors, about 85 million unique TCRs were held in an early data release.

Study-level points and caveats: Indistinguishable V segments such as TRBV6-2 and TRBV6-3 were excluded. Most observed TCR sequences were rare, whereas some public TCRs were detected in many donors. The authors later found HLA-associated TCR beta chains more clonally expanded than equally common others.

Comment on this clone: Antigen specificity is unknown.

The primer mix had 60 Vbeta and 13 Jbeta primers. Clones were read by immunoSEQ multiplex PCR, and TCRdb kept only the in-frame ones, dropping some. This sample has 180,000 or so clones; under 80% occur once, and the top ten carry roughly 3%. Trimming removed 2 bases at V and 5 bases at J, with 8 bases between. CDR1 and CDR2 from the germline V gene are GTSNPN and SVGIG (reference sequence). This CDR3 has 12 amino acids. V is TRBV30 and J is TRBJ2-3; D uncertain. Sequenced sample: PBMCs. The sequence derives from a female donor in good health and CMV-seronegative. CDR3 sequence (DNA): TGTGCCTGGAGTAGCCCCGGAGATACGCAGTATTTT. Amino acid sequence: CAWSSPGDTQYF.